A selection of T cell receptor beta chains follows, all from one sample in a study of beta chain features in type 1 diabetes. Assay: immunoSEQ multiplex PCR; the TCRdb copy retains only in-frame clones and omits some. In the table there are about 13,000 clones, roughly half of which are singletons. The sequencing input was stem cell memory CD4+ T cells from blood. These receptors were collected from a man between 18 and 29 years old in good health. The CDR3 runs from the conserved cysteine through the conserved F or W. D genes are given only for firm matches. Clone size is not always given. Where it is, it says once, few, many or a class for expanded clones.

J gene: TRBJ1-3
clone size: few
V gene: TRBV6-1
D gene: TRBD1
CDR3 DNA: TGTGCCAGCAGTGACCCACAGGGGATGGGAGGAAACACCATATATTTT
CDR3 protein: CASSDPQGMGGNTIYF

J gene: TRBJ2-5
clone size: NA
V gene: TRBV11-2
D gene: TRBD2
CDR3 DNA: TGTGCCAGCAGCTTAGCGGGACTAGCGGGGGGTTTGGAGACCCAGTACTTC
CDR3 protein: CASSLAGLAGGLETQYF

J gene: TRBJ2-5
clone size: NA
V gene: TRBV7-6
D gene: NA
CDR3 DNA: TGTGCCAGCAGCCCGACAGTCGGGGAGACCCAGTACTTC
CDR3 protein: CASSPTVGETQYF

J gene: TRBJ1-6
clone size: NA
V gene: TRBV6-6
D gene: TRBD1
CDR3 DNA: TGTGCCAGCAGCCGAGGACAGGGGTCTTCACCCCTCCACTTT
CDR3 protein: CASSRGQGSSPLHF

J gene: TRBJ1-2
clone size: few
V gene: TRBV2
D gene: TRBD1
CDR3 DNA: TGTGCCAGCAGTACTACTGGAGGCCGGGACAGAATCTATGGCTACACCTTC
CDR3 protein: CASSTTGGRDRIYGYTF

J gene: TRBJ2-7
clone size: few
V gene: TRBV9
D gene: NA
CDR3 DNA: TGTGCCAGCAGCGCGGGGGGGGACAGGGCCTACGAGCAGTACTTC
CDR3 protein: CASSAGGDRAYEQYF

J gene: TRBJ1-3
clone size: NA
V gene: TRBV25-1
D gene: TRBD1
CDR3 DNA: TGTGCCAGCAGTGAATACACAGGGGCGAGTGGAAACACCATATATTTT
CDR3 protein: CASSEYTGASGNTIYF

J gene: TRBJ2-1
clone size: NA
V gene: TRBV4-3
D gene: TRBD2
CDR3 DNA: TGCGCCAGCAGCCGGGGACTAGCAGACGAGCAGTTCTTC
CDR3 protein: CASSRGLADEQFF

J gene: TRBJ1-2
clone size: NA
V gene: TRBV2
D gene: NA
CDR3 DNA: TGTGCCAGCAGTGAAGACAGGATAAACTATGGCTACACCTTC
CDR3 protein: CASSEDRINYGYTF

J gene: TRBJ2-4
clone size: NA
V gene: TRBV5-6
D gene: NA
CDR3 DNA: TGTGCCAGCAGCTTGATAAGTCCGGGATTAATAGCCAAAAACATTCAGTACTTC
CDR3 protein: CASSLISPGLIAKNIQYF

J gene: TRBJ2-3
clone size: NA
V gene: TRBV6-1
D gene: NA
CDR3 DNA: TGTGCCAGCAGAACAGGGTCCACAGATACGCAGTATTTT
CDR3 protein: CASRTGSTDTQYF

J gene: TRBJ2-7
clone size: NA
V gene: TRBV11-2
D gene: NA
CDR3 DNA: TGTGCCAGCAGCTTAGCCGGGGGGCTTTTATCCTACGAGCAGTACTTC
CDR3 protein: CASSLAGGLLSYEQYF

J gene: TRBJ2-1
clone size: few
V gene: TRBV7-3
D gene: TRBD2
CDR3 DNA: TGTGCCAGCAGCCAACCGGGACTAGCCGACAATGAGCAGTTCTTC
CDR3 protein: CASSQPGLADNEQFF

J gene: TRBJ2-7
clone size: NA
V gene: TRBV19
D gene: TRBD1
CDR3 DNA: TGTGCCAGTACCTCAGGACAGGCTGGAAACGAGCAGTACTTC
CDR3 protein: CASTSGQAGNEQYF

J gene: TRBJ2-5
clone size: NA
V gene: TRBV5-6
D gene: NA
CDR3 DNA: TGTGCCAGCAGCCGGCGGGGCCAAGAGACCCAGTACTTC
CDR3 protein: CASSRRGQETQYF

J gene: TRBJ2-3
clone size: NA
V gene: TRBV28
D gene: NA
CDR3 DNA: TGTGCCAGCAGTCCTGGGGGGGCCGAGACAGATACGCAGTATTTT
CDR3 protein: CASSPGGAETDTQYF

J gene: TRBJ1-5
clone size: few
V gene: TRBV7-9
D gene: TRBD1
CDR3 DNA: TGTGCCAGCAGCTTAGACGGACAGGGGTATCAGCCCCAGCATTTT
CDR3 protein: CASSLDGQGYQPQHF

J gene: TRBJ2-7
clone size: few
V gene: TRBV7-2
D gene: TRBD2
CDR3 DNA: TGTGCCAGCAGCTTGGGCGGGGGAGGACCCTACGAGCAGTACTTC
CDR3 protein: CASSLGGGGPYEQYF

J gene: TRBJ2-2
clone size: few
V gene: TRBV30
D gene: TRBD1
CDR3 DNA: TGTGCCTGGATCGGGGACAGGGCGTCCACCGGGGAGCTGTTTTTT
CDR3 protein: CAWIGDRASTGELFF

J gene: TRBJ1-3
clone size: NA
V gene: TRBV10-3
D gene: TRBD1
CDR3 DNA: TGTGCCATCAGCACCGGGACAGGGGACCCCGGGGGAAACACCATATATTTT
CDR3 protein: CAISTGTGDPGGNTIYF

J gene: TRBJ2-7
clone size: few
V gene: TRBV7-9
D gene: NA
CDR3 DNA: TGTGCCAGCAGCTTAGCCCAGGGATACTACGAGCAGTACTTC
CDR3 protein: CASSLAQGYYEQYF

J gene: TRBJ1-2
clone size: NA
V gene: TRBV7-2
D gene: NA
CDR3 DNA: TGTGCCAGCAGCCTACTCTATGGCTACACCTTC
CDR3 protein: CASSLLYGYTF